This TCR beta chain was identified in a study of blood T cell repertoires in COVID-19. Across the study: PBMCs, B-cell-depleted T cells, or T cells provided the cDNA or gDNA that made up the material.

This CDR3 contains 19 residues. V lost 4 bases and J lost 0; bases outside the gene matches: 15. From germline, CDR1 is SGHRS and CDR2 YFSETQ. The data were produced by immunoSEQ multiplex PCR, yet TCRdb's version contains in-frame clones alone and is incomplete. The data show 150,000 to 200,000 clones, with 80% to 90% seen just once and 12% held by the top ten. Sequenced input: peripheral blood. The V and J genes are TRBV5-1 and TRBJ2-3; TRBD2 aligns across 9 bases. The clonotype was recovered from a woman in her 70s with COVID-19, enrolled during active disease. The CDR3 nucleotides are TGCGCCAGCAGCCTCAGTGGTAGCGGGAGCAGAAGTAGCACAGATACGCAGTATTTT. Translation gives CASSLSGSGSRSSTDTQYF.